The T cell receptor beta chain described here comes from a study of blood T cell repertoires in COVID-19. Study-level background: Some COVID-19 samples were acute and others convalescent; all came from the United States, Italy and Spain. The analysed material was cDNA or gDNA that came from T cells, B-cell-depleted T cells, or PBMCs.

V lost 5 bases to trimming and J lost 5 bases, with 13 bases between them. CDR1 is MNHEY and CDR2 is SMNVEV in the germline V gene (reference sequence). The CDR3 runs 13 residues. Per the original methods: Reference gene primers were amplified, and this amplification served to estimate nucleated cell counts. The assay was immunoSEQ multiplex PCR, and TCRdb's table has in-frame clones only and misses some. V, J and clone size are those of that table, while D and trimming were read from the DNA. The sample includes 200,000 to 250,000 clones, about 85% of them seen just once. At least ten counts were recorded for this clone.

The gene calls are TRBV27 and TRBJ2-7; unclear D gene. The clonotype originates from a man aged 25 to 40 with active or convalescent COVID-19. The sequenced material came from peripheral blood. This chain's CDR3 is CASSPAHQDEQYF. The CDR3 DNA reads as TGTGCCAGCAGTCCCGCCCATCAGGACGAGCAGTACTTC.